This T cell receptor (beta chain) derives from a study of T cells in Graves' hyperthyroidism and ophthalmopathy. At the level of the study: It was at initial diagnosis, before any treatment, that peripheral blood was collected. General study findings and limits: The majority of expanded thyroid clonotypes above 0.001 also appeared in blood.

No ophthalmopathy progression within 18 months constituted stable Graves' hyperthyroidism. Diagnoses used clinical symptoms, serum thyroxine and TRAb, thyroid ultrasound and orbital computed tomography. Ten or more counts support this clonotype. Antigen specificity is unknown. It was RNA transcripts that yielded the amplified TCR beta CDR3 regions. The HTBI set primed first-round TCR CDR3 RT-PCR. TCRdb called the multiplex PCR reads again in MiXCR, with one record for every CDR3 protein. This sample has about 550,000 distinct CDR3 sequences, with about 20% found just once. The sample was blood. The sequence came from a man aged 18 to 30 with Graves' hyperthyroidism.

CDR3 sequence: CSARVPQGQLLYEQYF. The CDR3 bases are TGCAGTGCTAGAGTCCCCCAGGGGCAGCTCCTCTACGAGCAGTACTTC. The V call is TRBV20-1, the J call TRBJ2-7; a weak D match, TRBD1 (6 bases). Germline V gene sequence: CDR1 DFQATT, CDR2 SNEGSKA (reference sequence). The CDR3 covers 16 residues. V shed 1 base and J shed 3 bases, with 19 bases lying between them.